This T cell receptor beta chain is from a study of CD8 T cell repertoires and HIV-1 epitope variants. The overall study: Tested: three Gag epitope families, Nef HW9 and YT9.

TCR beta CDR3 was sequenced at survey depth on immunoSEQ. TCRdb's copy holds only in-frame clones and misses some; the assay was immunoSEQ multiplex PCR. The sample has thousands of clones, about 64% seen once. After removal of 7 bases from V and 6 bases from J, the junction contained 9 bases not matched to a gene. The CDR3 contains 14 residues. The germline V gene has CDR1 MDHEN and CDR2 SYDVKM. About this clone: The antigen remains unidentified.

V and J are TRBV28 and TRBJ2-1; the match to TRBD2 covers 7 bases. Sequencing was carried out using cultured CD8+ T cells derived from PBMCs. This clonotype was obtained from a male donor with HIV. The CDR3 sequence is CASTLGRGGNEQFF. The CDR3 region has the DNA TGTGCCAGCACCTTGGGGAGGGGCGGCAATGAGCAGTTCTTC.